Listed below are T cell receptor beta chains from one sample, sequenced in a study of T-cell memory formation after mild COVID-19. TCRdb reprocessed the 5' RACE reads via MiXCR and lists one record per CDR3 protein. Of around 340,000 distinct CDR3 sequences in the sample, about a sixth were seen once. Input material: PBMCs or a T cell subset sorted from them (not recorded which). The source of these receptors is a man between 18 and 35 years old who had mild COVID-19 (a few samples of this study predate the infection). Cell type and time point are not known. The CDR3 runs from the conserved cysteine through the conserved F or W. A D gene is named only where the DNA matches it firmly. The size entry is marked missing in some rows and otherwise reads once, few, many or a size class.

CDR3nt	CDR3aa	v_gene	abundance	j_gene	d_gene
TGCGCCAGCAGCCAGGTCTATGAGGGATGGACTGAAGCTTTCTTT	CASSQVYEGWTEAFF	TRBV4-3	few	TRBJ1-1	.
TGTGCCAGCAGCCAACTACGGGACAGTGGTGAAAAACTGTTTTTT	CASSQLRDSGEKLFF	TRBV4-2	few	TRBJ1-4	TRBD1
TGTGCCATCAGTACGATGGACAGAAGCTCCTACAATGAGCAGTTCTTC	CAISTMDRSSYNEQFF	TRBV10-3	.	TRBJ2-1	.
TGTGCCAGCAAAATACACAGATTGAAAACTGAAGCTTTCTTT	CASKIHRLKTEAFF	TRBV2	.	TRBJ1-1	.
TGTGCCACCAGTGAGCCAACCGCCTCGGAGACAGATACGCAGTATTTT	CATSEPTASETDTQYF	TRBV24-1	.	TRBJ2-3	.
TGTGCCTGGAAGATCATGAGTGCTTTCTTT	CAWKIMSAFF	TRBV30	.	TRBJ1-1	.
TGTGCCACCAGCATTGGCAGGGAGGGCTACGGCTACACCTTC	CATSIGREGYGYTF	TRBV15	.	TRBJ1-2	.
TGTGCCAGCAGTCCTTGGACAGGGAACTATGGCTACACCTTC	CASSPWTGNYGYTF	TRBV12-3/TRBV12-4	.	TRBJ1-2	TRBD1
TGCGCCAGCAGCCAGCGCGGGGGGGGTCTCGAGGTGCAGTTCTTC	CASSQRGGGLEVQFF	TRBV4-3	few	TRBJ2-1	TRBD2
TGTGCTAGCAGCTTAACCCAGGGTACTGGAAACACCATATATTTT	CASSLTQGTGNTIYF	TRBV7-7	.	TRBJ1-3	.
TGCGCCAGCAGGAACCTCGGGACAGGGGCCGACCGTCAAGAGACCCAGTACTTC	CASRNLGTGADRQETQYF	TRBV4-1	few	TRBJ2-5	TRBD1
TGTGCCAGCAGCCAAGAGCTAACATACGGGGCCCAACCAGATACGCAGTATTTT	CASSQELTYGAQPDTQYF	TRBV4-2	.	TRBJ2-3	.
TGTGCTAGTGGTCTCTTACTAGCGGGGGTACCGAACACCGGGGAGCTGTTTTTT	CASGLLLAGVPNTGELFF	TRBV12-5	.	TRBJ2-2	TRBD2
TGTGCTAGTGGTTTGGTAGCCAGATCATATGGCTACACCTTC	CASGLVARSYGYTF	TRBV12-5	few	TRBJ1-2	.
TGTGCCAGCAGCCCCGGACTCCAGGCCGGGGGGCCCCAGCATTTT	CASSPGLQAGGPQHF	TRBV4-2	.	TRBJ1-5	.
TGTGCCAGTCAGAGGGGAGGGGGAAGGAATTCACCCCTCCACTTT	CASQRGGGRNSPLHF	TRBV6-5	few	TRBJ1-6	.
TGTGCCAGCAGTCCTTGGACTAGCGGGGGGATCCAAGAGACCCAGTACTTC	CASSPWTSGGIQETQYF	TRBV6-2/TRBV6-3	few	TRBJ2-5	TRBD2
TGCAGTGCTCCGCGACCCGAACCAGATACGCAGTATTTT	CSAPRPEPDTQYF	TRBV20-1	few	TRBJ2-3	.
TGTGCCAGCAGCCAAGCGACAGGGTTAGCCAAAAACATTCAGTACTTC	CASSQATGLAKNIQYF	TRBV14	few	TRBJ2-4	TRBD1
TGTGCCAGCAGCCAAGATCTCGGGGCCGGGGAGCTGTTTTTT	CASSQDLGAGELFF	TRBV4-2	.	TRBJ2-2	.
TGTGCCAGCAGCCACGCCGGGGAGCTGTTTTTT	CASSHAGELFF	TRBV5-5	.	TRBJ2-2	.
TGCGCCAGCAGCCTGTTTGCGGGGCACACAGATACGCAGTATTTT	CASSLFAGHTDTQYF	TRBV10-2	many	TRBJ2-3	.
TGTGCCAGCCGACAGGGGAATTACTACGAGCAGTACTTC	CASRQGNYYEQYF	TRBV2	.	TRBJ2-7	TRBD1
TGCGCCAGCAGCTTGGAATCGGCACAGGGTACGGCTTTCTTT	CASSLESAQGTAFF	TRBV5-1	.	TRBJ1-1	.
TGTGCCAGCAGTTACTATCAGGGAGTGAACACTGAAGCTTTCTTT	CASSYYQGVNTEAFF	TRBV6-2/TRBV6-3	.	TRBJ1-1	.
TGTGCCAGCAGCTTCGGACTAGCGGCGAACAATGAGCAGTTCTTC	CASSFGLAANNEQFF	TRBV9	.	TRBJ2-1	TRBD2
TGTGCCAGCAGCCCCAGGGGATCCAATCAGCCCCAGCATTTT	CASSPRGSNQPQHF	TRBV7-2	many	TRBJ1-5	.
TGTGCCAGCAGCCAAGTTGGACAGAATCAGCCCCAGCATTTT	CASSQVGQNQPQHF	TRBV3-1	few	TRBJ1-5	.
TGTGCCAGCAGTAGGAGGGGGGCTAGCACAGATACGCAGTATTTT	CASSRRGASTDTQYF	TRBV7-9	few	TRBJ2-3	.
TGCAGTGCTAGAGTCGGGCAGCCTAACACTGAAGCTTTCTTT	CSARVGQPNTEAFF	TRBV20-1	.	TRBJ1-1	.
TGTGCCAGCAGCTTAGGTTCGGCAGTTCATCAGCCCCAGCATTTT	CASSLGSAVHQPQHF	TRBV7-2	few	TRBJ1-5	.
TGCGCCAGCAGCTTGGGGCAGGGGTCTGGGAATGAGCAGTTCTTC	CASSLGQGSGNEQFF	TRBV5-1	few	TRBJ2-1	.